This TCR beta chain was documented in a study of long-term antiretroviral therapy in people with HIV. Study context: Collection dates of the earliest samples fall about a decade before the 2015 immediate-ART recommendation.

A v3.0 immunoSEQ assay was performed at survey level. Sequencing used immunoSEQ multiplex PCR; TCRdb keeps in-frame clones, though not all of them. Seen here are roughly 30,000 clones, 90% to 95% observed once, and the top ten hold roughly 8%. Inclusion required at least two post-ART and at least one pre-ART PBMC samples. This clone was seen more than once but under ten times. Different DNA sequences within this sample yield the same CDR3. This CDR3 is 11 amino acids long. Trimming cost V 4 bases and J 7 bases, with 7 bases left between them. Germline V lookup: CDR1 GTSNPN, CDR2 SVGIG (reference sequence).

The chain carries TRBV30 and TRBJ2-2; tentatively, D is TRBD1 (5 bases). The TCR comes from a man between 25 and 39 years old with HIV. Specimen: unsorted PBMCs, collected more than 6 years after starting antiretroviral therapy. The CDR3: CAWNQGGELFF. The CDR3 region has the DNA TGTGCCTGGAACCAGGGCGGGGAGCTGTTTTTT.